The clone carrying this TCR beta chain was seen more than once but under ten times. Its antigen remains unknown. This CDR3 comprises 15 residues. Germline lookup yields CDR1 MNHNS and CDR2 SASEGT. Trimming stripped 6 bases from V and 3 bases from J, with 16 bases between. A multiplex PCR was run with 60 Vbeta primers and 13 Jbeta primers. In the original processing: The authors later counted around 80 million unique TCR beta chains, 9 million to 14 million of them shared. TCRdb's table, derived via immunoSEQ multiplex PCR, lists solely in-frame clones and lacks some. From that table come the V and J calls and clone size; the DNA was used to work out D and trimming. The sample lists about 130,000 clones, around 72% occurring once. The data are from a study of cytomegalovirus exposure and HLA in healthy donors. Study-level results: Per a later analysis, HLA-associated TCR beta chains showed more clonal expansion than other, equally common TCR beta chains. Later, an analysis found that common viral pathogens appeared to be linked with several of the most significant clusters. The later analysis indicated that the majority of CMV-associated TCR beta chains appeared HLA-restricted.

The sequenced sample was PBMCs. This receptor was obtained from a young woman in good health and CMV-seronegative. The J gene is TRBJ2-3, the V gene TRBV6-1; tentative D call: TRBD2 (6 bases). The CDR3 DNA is TGTGCCAGCAGATTAGCGGCCGTGGAAACAGATACGCAGTATTTT. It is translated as CASRLAAVETDTQYF.